This T cell receptor beta chain was found in a study of Ad26.COV2.S vaccination and SARS-CoV-2 variants. Notes on the study in general: Substantial breadth was reportedly displayed by spike-specific CD8+ and CD4+ T cell responses after vaccination.

Using immunoSEQ multiplex PCR, the repertoire was profiled, and TCRdb retains in-frame clones only, with some absent. The sample contains about 400,000 clones, 83% of which appear only once. V dropped 1 base and J dropped 5 bases, with 5 bases sitting between them. The germline V gene encodes CDR1 KGHSH and CDR2 LQKENI. CDR3 length: 12 residues. About this clone itself: What it binds is not known.

Treatment meaning: some 20 received Ad26.COV2.S at low or high dose, single or two shots; a few received placebo; per-sample allocation not given. Repertoires come from day 63 after the first vaccine or placebo injection. A Boston donor was an adult aged 18-55 years. The TCR was taken from a person between 18 and 60 years old who received the Ad26.COV2.S COVID-19 vaccine or a placebo. The rearrangement uses TRBV18 and TRBJ1-1, with D possibly matching TRBD1 (5 bases). This sample comprised peripheral blood, obtained in a trial of Ad26.COV2.S vaccine versus placebo. Here the CDR3 DNA reads TGTGCCAGCTCACCACAGGGGACTGAAGCTTTCTTT. As protein: CASSPQGTEAFF.